This T cell receptor (beta chain) was found in a study of shared clonotypes between healthy human individuals. Whole-study findings and limits: Owing to a small donor count, the genetic and exposure-history diversity represented was limited. Sequencing of the sorted subsets was shown by rarefaction to be incomplete despite large depth.

Selected positively for CCR7 and CD45RO-negative, naive CD8 cells excluded terminally differentiated effector memory CD45RA+ cells. Every donor, a Caucasian adult, lived in Nashville, Tennessee. Some clones are missing from TCRdb's copy, which holds only in-frame ones; the method was immunoSEQ multiplex PCR. The sample yields about 2.2 million clones, 93% seen once. Germline CDR1 and CDR2: SGHVS and FNYEAQ. This CDR3 contains 14 residues. The V end lost 2 bases, the J end lost 7 bases, and 12 bases lay between the germline ends. With regard to this clone: What it recognizes is unknown.

The clonotype originates from a man aged 18 to 29 in good health. Some clones in this sample may be carry-over from other donors' samples. The chain combines TRBV7-6 with TRBJ1-5; weak D call: TRBD1 (5 bases). Sequencing used naive CD8+ T cells from PBMCs. CDR3 amino acids: CASSLILAGQPQHF. Written as DNA, the CDR3 is TGTGCCAGCAGCTTAATTTTAGCAGGGCAGCCCCAGCATTTT.